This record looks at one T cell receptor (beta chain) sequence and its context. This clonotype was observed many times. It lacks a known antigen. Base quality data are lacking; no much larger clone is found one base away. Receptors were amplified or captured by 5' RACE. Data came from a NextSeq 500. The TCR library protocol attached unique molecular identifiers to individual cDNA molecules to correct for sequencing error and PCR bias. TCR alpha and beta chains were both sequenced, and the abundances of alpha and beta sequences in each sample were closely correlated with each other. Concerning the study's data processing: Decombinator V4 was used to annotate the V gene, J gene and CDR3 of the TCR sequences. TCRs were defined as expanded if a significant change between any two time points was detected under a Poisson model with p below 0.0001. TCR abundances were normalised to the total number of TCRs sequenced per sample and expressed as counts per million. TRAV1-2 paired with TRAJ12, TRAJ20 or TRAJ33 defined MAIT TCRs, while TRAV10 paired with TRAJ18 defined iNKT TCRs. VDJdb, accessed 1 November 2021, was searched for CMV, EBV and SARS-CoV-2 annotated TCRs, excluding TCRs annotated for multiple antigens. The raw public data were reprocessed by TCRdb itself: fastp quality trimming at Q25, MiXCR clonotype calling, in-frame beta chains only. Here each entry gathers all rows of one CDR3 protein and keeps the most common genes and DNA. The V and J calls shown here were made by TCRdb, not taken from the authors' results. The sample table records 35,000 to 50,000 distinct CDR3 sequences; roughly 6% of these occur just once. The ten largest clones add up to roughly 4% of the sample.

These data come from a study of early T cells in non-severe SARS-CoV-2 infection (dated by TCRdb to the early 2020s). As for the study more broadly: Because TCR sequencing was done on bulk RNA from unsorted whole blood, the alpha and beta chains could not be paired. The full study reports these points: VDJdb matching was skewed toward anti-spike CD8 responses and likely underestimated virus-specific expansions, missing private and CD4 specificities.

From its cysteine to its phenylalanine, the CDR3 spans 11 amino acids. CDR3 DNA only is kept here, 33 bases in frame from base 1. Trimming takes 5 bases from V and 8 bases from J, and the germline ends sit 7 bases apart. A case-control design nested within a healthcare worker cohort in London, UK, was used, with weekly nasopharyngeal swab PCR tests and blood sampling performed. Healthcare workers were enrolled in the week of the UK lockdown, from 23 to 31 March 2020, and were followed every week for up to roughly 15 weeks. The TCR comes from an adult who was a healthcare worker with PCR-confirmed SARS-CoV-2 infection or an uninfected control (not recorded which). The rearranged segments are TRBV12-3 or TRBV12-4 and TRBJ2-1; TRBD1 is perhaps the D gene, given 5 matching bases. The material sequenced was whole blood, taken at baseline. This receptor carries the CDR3 CASSPGYEQFF. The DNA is TGTGCCAGCAGTCCAGGGTATGAGCAGTTCTTC.